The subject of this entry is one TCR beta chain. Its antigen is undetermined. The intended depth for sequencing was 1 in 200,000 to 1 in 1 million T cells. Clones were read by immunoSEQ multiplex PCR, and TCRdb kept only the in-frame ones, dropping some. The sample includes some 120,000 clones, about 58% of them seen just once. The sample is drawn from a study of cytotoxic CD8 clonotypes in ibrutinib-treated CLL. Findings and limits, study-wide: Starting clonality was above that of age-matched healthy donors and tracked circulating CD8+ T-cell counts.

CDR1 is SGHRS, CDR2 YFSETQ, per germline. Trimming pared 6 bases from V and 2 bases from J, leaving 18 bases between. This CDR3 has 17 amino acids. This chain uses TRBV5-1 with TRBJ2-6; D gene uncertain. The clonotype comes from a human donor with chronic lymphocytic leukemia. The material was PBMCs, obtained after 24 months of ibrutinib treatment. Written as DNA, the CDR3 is TGCGCCAGCACTGAGGTCAGAAAAGGCGCTGGGGCCAACGTCCTGACTTTC. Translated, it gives CASTEVRKGAGANVLTF.